This T cell receptor beta chain was identified during a study of T cell changes during pregnancy in multiple sclerosis. Trimming at V came to 7 bases and at J to 3 bases, leaving 5 bases not matched to a gene. Germline-derived CDR1 and CDR2 are MGHDK and SYGVNS. The CDR3 runs 14 residues. TCRdb's copy holds only in-frame clones and misses some; the assay was immunoSEQ multiplex PCR. The table has around 92,000 clones, around 93% seen once; the top ten hold about 0.95%. The chain has TRBV25-1 and TRBJ2-2, with TRBD1 matching over 7 bases. This receptor was taken from a female donor with multiple sclerosis, enrolled in a pregnancy study. The sample was peripheral blood, taken after pregnancy. CDR3 amino acids: CASKRQGDTGELFF. The CDR3 DNA sequence: TGTGCCAGCAAGAGGCAGGGGGACACCGGGGAGCTGTTTTTT. Combining the CDR3 with reference TRBV25-1 and TRBJ2-2 gives the whole variable domain EADIYQTPRYLVIGTGKKITLECSQTMGHDKMYWYQQDPGMELHLIHYSYGVNSTEKGDLSSESTVSRIRTEHFPLTLESARPSHTSQYLCASKRQGDTGELFFGEGSRLTVL.